This T cell receptor beta chain was captured by sequencing in a study of identical twins (dated by TCRdb to 2016 to 2017). Regarding the research as a whole: The study deep-sequenced TCR alpha and beta repertoires from monozygotic twins, unrelated adults of various ages and cord blood to test whether fetal clonotypes persist. Replicate twin experiments were performed at different times using different library preparation protocols to rule out contamination. Summary of the overall study and its limitations: Compared with coincidental sharing between unrelated individuals, out-of-frame TCR alpha sequences shared between twins had an excess of sequences with low generation probability. Conclusions relied on cross-sectional statistical analysis, since the same donors could not be followed over many years. In monozygotic twins, recombination models systematically underestimated out-of-frame TCR alpha sharing, but the models matched the sharing seen between unrelated individuals. Excess twin sharing in beta out-of-frame sequences was weaker because fewer shared sequences lowered the signal-to-noise ratio. Fewer insertions were carried by abundant cord blood beta clonotypes; a weaker similar trend was observed in young adult naive repertoires, while no such trend was observed in memory repertoires. Invariant T cells such as MAIT and iNKT could partly confound zero-insertion analyses, although diverse VJ usage argued against such confounding for most clonotypes.

Cut back by 3 bases and 7 bases, the V and J ends lie 7 bases apart. The CDR3 measures 12 amino acids from cysteine to phenylalanine. Just the 36-base CDR3 DNA is kept, in frame starting at base 1. Every donor in the study was a healthy Caucasian. The twin cohort comprised three pairs of female monozygotic twins, all aged about 18 to 29 years. Positive isolation kits from Invitrogen were used to isolate CD4+ and CD8+ T cell populations. This clonotype was detected ten times or more. There is no known antigen for this receptor. No much larger clone exists at a distance of one base, and base qualities are not known. Receptors were amplified or captured by 5' RACE. Sequenced on an Illumina HiSeq 2000. Template switching added a universal primer binding site, and the final cDNA carried a unique molecular identifier that allowed TCR cDNA molecules to be counted accurately. Specific primers in the conserved constant-segment region were used to synthesize first-strand cDNA for the TCR alpha and beta chains. Each cDNA library was double barcoded, with a SMART-Mk sample barcode plus Illumina barcodes, to control for contamination. Two successive PCR steps introduced TruSeq adapter sequences along with Illumina sample barcodes. TCR alpha and beta cDNA libraries were sequenced on the Illumina HiSeq platform with custom primers. Per the authors' processing: Raw reads were processed with MiGEC to extract unique molecular identifiers, and MiXCR was used to determine CDR3 positions. Recombination models were inferred per individual with the repgenHMM and IGoR tools using an EM algorithm. Shared clonotypes were analyzed with the tcR package in R, and sharing was normalized by the product of cloneset sizes. To study raw recombination free of thymic and clonal selection effects, out-of-frame nonproductive sequences were analyzed. TCRdb applied fastp at Q25 and MiXCR to the public reads, then kept only in-frame beta chains. Each CDR3 protein gets just one entry, which takes the most common genes and DNA from the rows behind it. The V and J calls shown here were made by TCRdb, not taken from the authors' results. The sample data list 500,000 to 600,000 distinct CDR3 sequences, and about 20% of these were observed just once. About 0.91% of the sample rests with the top ten.

This sample also appeared in a second study, on T cells expressing NK-cell markers. Taken from the second paper: In sorted CD3+CD56+NKG2C+, CD3+CD56+NKG2C- and CD3+CD56-NKG2C+ T-cell subsets from eight or nine donors, TCR beta-chain repertoires were profiled. Among the eight sequenced donors, seven were HCMV-seropositive and one was HCMV-seronegative. In several experiments an anti-gammadeltaTCR antibody was added to restrict sorting to alphabetaTCR-expressing T cells. In more than five donors, the dominant CD3+CD56+NKG2C+ clonotypes ranked among the top 10 CD8+ clonotypes, making up about 1.0-7.5% of CD8+ T cells. Those dominant clonotypes were again the most abundant among CD3+CD56-NKG2C+ cells in four donors, at about 25-60.1%. It remained unclear whether the expanded NKG2C-expressing T cell clones were specific for HCMV antigens. Randomly selected healthy volunteers, three men and five women, were used as the eight sequenced donors. HCMV-specific IgG was detected in serum with a commercial ELISA kit to determine HCMV serostatus. MIGEC was used to demultiplex reads and group the reads by UMI, and MiTCR was used to assemble and quantify clonotypes. To exclude erroneous sequences, any TCR cDNA sequence not supported by at least two reads was discarded. Downstream repertoire analysis used the tcR package, and clonotypes were matched across fractions by CDR3 nucleotide sequence plus V segment. VDJmatch was used to annotate antigen specificity against VDJdb, with one amino acid substitution allowed in CDR3.

Sequenced: CD4+ T cells sorted from blood. The chain couples TRBV12-3 or TRBV12-4 to TRBJ1-5; no D gene can be assigned with confidence. The clonotype originates from a woman between 18 and 30 years old in good health. The DNA sequence is TGTGCCAGCAGTTTCGTCAGACAGCCCCAGCATTTT. The encoded protein is CASSFVRQPQHF.